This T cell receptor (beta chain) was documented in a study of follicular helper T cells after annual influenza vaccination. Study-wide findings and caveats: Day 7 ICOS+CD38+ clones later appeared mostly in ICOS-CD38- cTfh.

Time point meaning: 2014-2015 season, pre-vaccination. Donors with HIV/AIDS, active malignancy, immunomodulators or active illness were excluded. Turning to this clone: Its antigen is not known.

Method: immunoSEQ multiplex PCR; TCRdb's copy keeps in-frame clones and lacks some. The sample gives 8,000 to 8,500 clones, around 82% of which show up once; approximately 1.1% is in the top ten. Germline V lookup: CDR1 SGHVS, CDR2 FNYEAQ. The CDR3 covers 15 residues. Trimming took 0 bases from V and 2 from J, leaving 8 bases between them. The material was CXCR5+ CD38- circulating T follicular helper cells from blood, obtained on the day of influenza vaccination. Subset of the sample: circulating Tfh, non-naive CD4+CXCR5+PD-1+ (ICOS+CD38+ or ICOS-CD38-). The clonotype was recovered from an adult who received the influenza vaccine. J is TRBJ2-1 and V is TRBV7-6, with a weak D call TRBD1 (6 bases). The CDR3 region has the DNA TGTGCCAGCAGCTTAGCGGGGGCCACCTACAATGAGCAGTTCTTC. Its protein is CASSLAGATYNEQFF.